This T cell receptor (beta chain) was identified in a study of early T cells in non-severe SARS-CoV-2 infection. Overall study: Sequencing used unsorted whole-blood bulk RNA, so chains lack pairing.

Each CDR3 protein is one row after TCRdb ran MiXCR on the 5' RACE reads. The sample lists 25,000 to 30,000 distinct CDR3 sequences; around 4.5% were seen once. The V end lost 4 bases, the J end lost 3 bases, and 18 bases lay between the germline ends. Germline V gives CDR1 SGHAT, CDR2 FQNNGV. This CDR3 spans 16 amino acids. Ten or more counts support this clonotype. The genes are TRBV11-2 and TRBJ2-5; D might be TRBD2 (6 bases). This clonotype was obtained from an adult who was a healthcare worker with PCR-confirmed SARS-CoV-2 infection or an uninfected control (not recorded which). The specimen was whole blood. The chain's CDR3 is CASSSRAGTGEETQYF. CDR3 in DNA: TGTGCCAGCAGCTCGAGGGCCGGGACGGGAGAAGAGACCCAGTACTTC.